Presented here are 26 T cell receptor beta chains from one specimen sequenced in a study of T cells in Graves' hyperthyroidism and ophthalmopathy. Researchers amplified the TCR beta CDR3 regions from RNA transcripts. The HTBI primer set was used in a first-round RT-PCR of the TCR CDR3. TCRdb passed the multiplex PCR reads through MiXCR, listing each CDR3 protein once. The repertoire holds a few hundred thousand distinct CDR3 sequences, roughly 20% seen once, with 35% to 45% in the top ten. The sequencing sample was made of blood. The receptors derive from a man aged 18 to 30 with Graves' ophthalmopathy.

This clonotype has just a few counts. J is TRBJ2-3 and V is TRBV24-1, with D perhaps TRBD1 (7 bases). This CDR3 contains 17 residues. Germline CDR1 KGHDR, CDR2 SFDVKD. V lost 3 bases to trimming and J lost 2 bases, with 17 bases between them. CDR3 in amino acids: CATSDPGRDSHTDTQYF. CDR3 nucleotide sequence: TGTGCCACCAGTGATCCGGGGCGGGACAGCCACACAGATACGCAGTATTTT.

The J gene is TRBJ2-7, the V gene TRBV29-1, with D perhaps given as TRBD1 or TRBD2 (6 bases each). This CDR3 spans 13 amino acids. CDR1 and CDR2 from the germline V gene are SQVTM and ANQGSEA. V was pared by 5 bases and J by 3 bases, with 14 bases between. This chain's CDR3 is CSVQRRGVYEQYF. The CDR3 DNA is TGCAGCGTTCAACGAAGGGGGGTCTACGAGCAGTACTTC.

This clonotype was seen a few times. A much more abundant neighbour one base away suggests this may be a read error. V gene TRBV7-3 combines with J gene TRBJ1-1; D uncertain. CDR1 is SGHTA, CDR2 FQGTGA, per germline. The length of the CDR3 is 14 residues. CDR3 sequence reads: CANSLTPEGTEAFF. The CDR3 DNA reads as TGTGCCAACAGCTTGACCCCCGAGGGCACTGAAGCTTTCTTT.

In its sample, this clonotype was seen a few times. As DNA, the CDR3 is TGTGCTAGTGGTTTGGTAATTCGGCCGAACACCGGGGAGCTGTTTTTT. Translation gives CASGLVIRPNTGELFF. V and J are TRBV12-5 and TRBJ2-2; no clear D. The V gene lost 0 bases and the J gene lost 0 bases, with 8 bases spanning the gap. The CDR3 spans 16 residues. From germline, CDR1 is LGHNT and CDR2 FRNRAP.

The V gene is TRBV9, the J gene TRBJ2-3; possibly TRBD1 or TRBD2 for D (5 bases each). Trimming left V 3 bases short and J 4 bases short, with 15 bases between. Germline CDR1 reads SGDLS; CDR2 reads YYNGEE. CDR3 length equals 15 residues. The CDR3 coding sequence is TGTGCCAGCAGCGCGGATTGGGGGTCAGCAGATACGCAGTATTTT. It translates to CASSADWGSADTQYF.

This clonotype was seen many times. The chain combines TRBV12-5 with TRBJ1-5, with a weak D call TRBD1 (5 bases). The CDR3 runs to 19 residues. Germline V gene sequence: CDR1 LGHNT, CDR2 FRNRAP. V was pared by 1 base and J by 0 bases, with 19 bases between. CDR3 residues: CASGLGSKGRVVSNQPQHF. CDR3 DNA: TGTGCTAGTGGTTTGGGCTCAAAGGGCAGGGTGGTTAGCAATCAGCCCCAGCATTTT. Full variable domain (remainder filled in from reference TRBV12-5 and TRBJ1-5): DARVTQTPRHKVTEMGQEVTMRCQPILGHNTVFWYRQTMMQGLELLAYFRNRAPLDDSGMPKDRFSAEMPDATLATLKIQPSEPRDSAVYFCASGLGSKGRVVSNQPQHFGDGTRLSIL.

Details on this clonotype: A much larger clone lies a single base off, so this may be a read error. The chain recombines TRBV9 with TRBJ1-2, with D maybe TRBD1 (6 bases). The CDR3 has 14 amino acids. Germline V gene sequence: CDR1 SGDLS, CDR2 YYNGEE. CDR3 bases: TGTGCCAGCAGCCCATCCCCGGACAGCTATGGCCACACCTTC. This gives the protein CASSPSPDSYGHTF.

CDR3 region: CASSPDRGETGELFF. The CDR3 DNA sequence: TGCGCCAGCAGCCCGGACAGGGGCGAGACCGGGGAGCTGTTTTTT. J is TRBJ2-2 and V is TRBV5-1, with 9 nucleotides matching TRBD1. This CDR3 has 15 residues. V was pared by 4 bases and J by 5 bases, with 6 bases of the junction left unmatched. Per the germline V gene, CDR1 is SGHRS and CDR2 is YFSETQ.

This clonotype was recorded many times. This rearrangement joins TRBV7-9 to TRBJ1-1; D gene ambiguous. Trimming pared 5 bases from V and 2 bases from J, leaving 18 bases between. CDR1 is SEHNR and CDR2 is FQNEAQ in the germline V gene (reference sequence). The CDR3 has 16 residues. The CDR3 coding sequence is TGTGCCAGCAGCCCATCCGGCGAGAGGGTTAACACTGAAGCTTTCTTT. This translates into CASSPSGERVNTEAFF. The full variable domain, with the rest looked up from reference TRBV7-9 and TRBJ1-1, is DTGVSQNPRHKITKRGQNVTFRCDPISEHNRLYWYRQTLGQGPEFLTYFQNEAQLEKSRLLSDRFSAERPKGSFSTLEIQRTEQGDSAMYLCASSPSGERVNTEAFFGQGTRLTVV.

This clonotype appeared a few times. The chain employs TRBV12-3 or TRBV12-4 and TRBJ1-2; 7 bases map to TRBD1. Trimming removed 5 bases from V and 7 bases from J; junction bases left unmatched: 10. The CDR3 runs 14 residues. CDR3 sequence reads: CASSVPGTDLGYTF. In DNA form, the CDR3 reads TGTGCCAGCAGTGTCCCCGGGACAGATCTTGGCTACACCTTC.

The V gene is TRBV2, the J gene TRBJ2-7, with a tentative D call TRBD1 (5 bases). CDR3 size: 17 residues. Trimming cost V 1 base and J 3 bases, with 19 bases left between them. Germline V gives CDR1 SNHLY, CDR2 FYNNEI. In DNA form, the CDR3 reads TGTGCCAGCAGTGAAGATAGCAGGGCTTGGGCCCACTACGAGCAGTACTTC. Encoded protein: CASSEDSRAWAHYEQYF.

V and J are TRBV20-1 and TRBJ2-7; D is perhaps TRBD1 (5 bases). CDR1 and CDR2 from the germline V gene are DFQATT and SNEGSKA (reference sequence). The V end lost 3 bases, the J end lost 4 bases, and 16 bases lay between the germline ends. The CDR3 has 14 residues. This CDR3 reads CSASGRQGGYEQYF. In DNA form, the CDR3 reads TGCAGTGCTAGCGGTCGGCAGGGTGGGTACGAGCAGTACTTC.

A few counts support this clonotype. The chain is built from TRBV6-1 and TRBJ1-6; D may be TRBD1 (5 bases). The CDR3 length is 13 residues. CDR1 MNHNS and CDR2 SASEGT come from the germline V gene. Between the trimmed V and J ends, which lost 5 bases and 9 bases, there was a span of 11 bases. CDR3 sequence (DNA): TGTGCCAGCAGTCCGAGGGGCATTTCACCCCTCCACTTT. Translation gives CASSPRGISPLHF.

This rearrangement joins TRBV12-3 or TRBV12-4 to TRBJ2-2, with D possibly TRBD2 on 5 matching bases. There are 14 residues in the CDR3. Between the trimmed V and J ends, which lost 2 bases and 5 bases, there was a span of 9 bases. The CDR3 is CASSLPRATGELFF. DNA of the CDR3: TGTGCCAGCAGTTTACCGAGGGCAACCGGGGAGCTGTTTTTT.

This clonotype was picked up many times. The chain is built from TRBV24-1 and TRBJ2-1; 12 positions agree with TRBD2. The germline V gene has CDR1 KGHDR and CDR2 SFDVKD. The CDR3 length is 17 residues. V shed 3 bases and J 5 bases; nucleotides not matched to a gene: 7. The CDR3 here is CATSDASGGVGDNEQFF. The DNA for the CDR3 is TGTGCCACCAGTGATGCTAGCGGGGGGGTTGGAGACAATGAGCAGTTCTTC.

This clonotype was observed at least ten times. The chain uses TRBV20-1 and TRBJ2-1, with 14 bases fitting TRBD2. The J segment lost 7 bases and the V segment lost 1 base, leaving 15 bases of the junction unmatched. CDR1 DFQATT and CDR2 SNEGSKA come from the germline V gene (reference sequence). The CDR3 has 19 amino acids. The CDR3 DNA is TGCAGTGCTAGAGCTAACCGCCCAGGACTAGCGGGGGGTTTGAATGAGCAGTTCTTC. It codes for CSARANRPGLAGGLNEQFF.

This clonotype was seen a few times. This chain links TRBV19 with TRBJ2-1; D might be TRBD1 or TRBD2, each matching 5 bases. From germline, CDR1 is LNHDA and CDR2 SQIVND (reference sequence). Between the trimmed V and J ends, which lost 10 bases and 3 bases, there was a span of 13 bases. CDR3 length: 13 residues. CDR3 region: CATTGTVYNEQFF. The CDR3, as DNA: TGTGCCACTACCGGGACGGTCTACAATGAGCAGTTCTTC.

CDR3 in DNA: TGTGCCACCAGGGGACAGGGGAATACTGAAGCTTTCTTT. Amino acids: CATRGQGNTEAFF. The J gene is TRBJ1-1, the V gene TRBV19, with TRBD1 identical over 10 bases. Trimming took 10 bases from V and 5 from J; bases not matched to a gene: 7. Per the germline V gene, CDR1 is LNHDA and CDR2 is SQIVND (reference sequence). This CDR3 contains 13 residues. Supplemented by reference TRBV19 and TRBJ1-1, the full variable domain reads DGGITQSPKYLFRKEGQNVTLSCEQNLNHDAMYWYRQDPGQGLRLIYYSQIVNDFQKGDIAEGYSVSREKKESFPLTVTSAQKNPTAFYLCATRGQGNTEAFFGQGTRLTVV.

This clonotype was observed a handful of times. V usage is TRBV5-1 and J usage is TRBJ1-4; no clear D. The CDR3 totals 15 residues. Germline assignment: CDR1 SGHRS and CDR2 YFSETQ. Trimming took 3 bases from V and 3 from J, leaving 12 bases between them. DNA for the CDR3: TGCGCCAGCAGCTATCGAACAGCTTCTAATGAAAAACTGTTTTTT. Encoded protein: CASSYRTASNEKLFF.

This rearrangement joins TRBV5-6 to TRBJ2-3; a possible D gene is TRBD1 (6 bases). Germline lookup yields CDR1 SGHDT and CDR2 YYEEEE. The CDR3 covers 15 residues. Deletions cut 2 bases from V and 1 base from J, with 11 bases between. The CDR3 reads CASSFQGFGTDTQYF. Written as DNA, the CDR3 is TGTGCCAGCAGCTTCCAGGGGTTTGGCACAGATACGCAGTATTTT.

The chain recombines TRBV29-1 with TRBJ2-5; no firm D call. The length of the CDR3 is 13 residues. The germline gives CDR1 SQVTM, CDR2 ANQGSEA. Between the trimmed V and J ends, which lost 4 bases and 1 base, there was a span of 10 bases. The CDR3 sequence is CSVAQALQETQYF. In DNA form, the CDR3 reads TGCAGCGTTGCGCAGGCCCTCCAAGAGACCCAGTACTTC. Based on the CDR3 plus reference TRBV29-1 and TRBJ2-5, the full variable domain is SAVISQKPSRDICQRGTSLTIQCQVDSQVTMMFWYRQQPGQSLTLIATANQGSEATYESGFVIDKFPISRPNLTFSTLTVSNMSPEDSSIYLCSVAQALQETQYFGPGTRLLVL.

This clonotype was counted ten times or more. The rearrangement uses TRBV20-1 and TRBJ1-2, with D possibly TRBD1 on 6 matching bases. Germline CDR1 reads DFQATT; CDR2 reads SNEGSKA (reference sequence). The CDR3 covers 12 residues. V was cut by 5 bases and J by 2 bases, with 9 bases left in between. The CDR3 sequence is CSALTGNYGYTF. The CDR3 nucleotides read TGCAGTGCTCTTACAGGGAACTATGGCTACACCTTC.

The V gene is TRBV20-1, the J gene TRBJ1-1; D gene unclear. The CDR3 runs 13 residues. Germline V gene lookup returns CDR1 DFQATT and CDR2 SNEGSKA (reference sequence). CDR3 bases: TGCAGCCCGACCTGGGGAACGAACACTGAAGCTTTCTTT. The encoded protein is CSPTWGTNTEAFF.

In this sample, this clonotype turned up many times. J is TRBJ1-6 and V is TRBV6-1; 7 nucleotides align to TRBD1. Germline lookup yields CDR1 MNHNS and CDR2 SASEGT. V shed 10 bases and J 10 bases; nucleotides not matched to a gene: 10. The CDR3 is made up of 13 amino acids. The DNA for the CDR3 is TGTGCCACCGGTACAAACAGGGGATCACCCCTCCACTTT. As protein: CATGTNRGSPLHF.

This clonotype occurred many times. J is TRBJ2-1 and V is TRBV7-2; TRBD2 matches at 13 bases. The length of the CDR3 is 15 residues. Germline V CDR1 and CDR2: SGHTA, FQGNSA. The trim removed 5 bases at V and 8 bases at J, leaving 6 bases unmatched. The CDR3 is CASSATSGGWDEQFF. The CDR3 DNA reads TGTGCCAGCAGCGCGACTAGCGGGGGGTGGGATGAGCAGTTCTTC.

A note on this clonotype: Possible read error: a much larger clone is one base away. The genes are TRBV5-6 and TRBJ1-1; 11 nucleotides agree with TRBD1. Looked up from germline, CDR1 is SGHDT and CDR2 is YYEEEE. The CDR3 runs to 15 residues. The CDR3: CASRGQGGLNTEASF. The CDR3 DNA is TGTGCCAGCAGGGGACAGGGGGGACTGAACACTGAAGCTTCCTTT.